Listed below are T cell receptor beta chains from one sample, sequenced in a study of T cell responses to AZD1222 COVID-19 vaccine. TCRdb's table, derived via immunoSEQ multiplex PCR, lists solely in-frame clones and lacks some. The repertoire holds about 110,000 clones, with roughly 90% as singletons. The input for sequencing was peripheral blood, taken 28 days after the second AZD1222 dose. These receptors originate from an adult who received the AZD1222 COVID-19 vaccine. The conserved cysteine and the conserved F or W are not part of the CDR3 here. Clone size is not always given. Where it is, it says once, few, many or a class for expanded clones.

-,TRBV2,ASTPYGGQPYEQY
-,TRBV28,ASSSSGRNQPQH
-,TRBV7-2,ASSSQRGQGYGYT
-,TRBV28,ASSFPSSGANYGYT
once,TRBV28,ASSGTGTGSYEQY
-,TRBV6-1,ASSEVHPADYGYT
-,TRBV2,ASSENFEQY
-,TRBV5-4,ASSLVDRRGAYNSPLH
-,TRBV5-6,ASSFRGSPY
-,TRBV12-3/TRBV12-4,ASSLKGNTEAF
-,TRBV5-6,ASSTPGQGYEQY
-,TRBV7-8,ASPTQNTGELF
-,TRBV7-8,ASSLTHGSRGEKLF
-,TRBV4-3,ASSQGLAGEQY
-,TRBV9,ASSVTGTLLSGELF
once,TRBV5-1,ASSLEDGIAYEQY
-,TRBV3-1/TRBV3-2,ASSLLNTGELF
-,TRBV7-9,ASSLQILNTEAF
-,TRBV9,ASSVDGGGTDTQY
once,TRBV7-9,ASSRNRGTDEKLF
-,TRBV19,ASSRQGKVNTEAF
-,TRBV9,ASSTKTGGSAEAF
-,TRBV5-4,ASRGSGASGNEQF
-,TRBV18,ASSPDLTNTGELF
-,TRBV10-3,AISDSSLDTQY
-,TRBV12-5,ASGTSEANYGYT
-,TRBV27,ASSKGNTIY
-,TRBV11-2,ASSPPGVGTDTQY
-,TRBV19,ASSIGVTEAF
-,TRBV7-9,ASSLAVYNSPLH
-,TRBV4-1,ASSQESYYGYT
-,TRBV5-1,ASNRDIRNDEQF
-,TRBV13,ASSFDLPSAGGSTMSNEQF
once,TRBV2,ASSLPRDRAYNEQF
few,TRBV15,ATSERDSGANVLT
-,TRBV28,ASSSTLRNEQF
-,TRBV2,ASSGAAGNTIY
-,TRBV19,ASSIRGTNTEAF
-,TRBV18,ASSPFKTDNSPLH
-,TRBV7-8,ASSPGGSLSF
-,TRBV19,ASSIALRLQGSYGYT
-,TRBV11-2,ASSHNRARNTIY
once,TRBV18,ASSNRQGLDYEQY
-,TRBV4-3,ASSQEGLLDNNEQF
-,TRBV7-3,ASSLEIGNEQF
-,TRBV3-1/TRBV3-2,ASSQGQGRNTEAF
-,TRBV7-8,ASSLKTPGTGKDNEQF
-,TRBV9,ASSVWGSAEAF
-,TRBV19,ASSLLGWVNEQF
-,TRBV4-2,ASSQDGVAGAPF
-,TRBV4-1,ASSQDLLVGGSTDTQY
-,TRBV7-9,ASSLVGTNYGYT
once,TRBV3-1/TRBV3-2,ASSFGQGNSPLH
-,TRBV5-1,ASSTGHEIPGANVLT
-,TRBV7-8,ASSYRGGNQPQH